This entry lists 28 T cell receptor beta chains sequenced from one sample in a study of blood T cell repertoires in COVID-19. TCRdb's table, derived via immunoSEQ multiplex PCR, lists solely in-frame clones and lacks some. The sample has approximately 250,000 clones, roughly 84% seen once. The specimen sequenced was peripheral blood. The receptors here all came from a man in his sixties with acute or convalescent COVID-19.

The rearrangement joins TRBV5-5 to TRBJ1-3; no clear D gene. Germline V lookup: CDR1 SGHKS, CDR2 YYEKEE (reference sequence). Between the trimmed V and J ends, which lost 2 bases and 0 bases, there was a span of 12 bases. There are 16 residues in the CDR3. The DNA for the CDR3 is TGTGCCAGCAGCTTATTCTCCAGGTTCTCTGGAAACACCATATATTTT. This translates into CASSLFSRFSGNTIYF.

The chain links TRBV5-1 to TRBJ1-1, with D perhaps TRBD1 (5 bases). Looked up from germline, CDR1 is SGHRS and CDR2 is YFSETQ. Trimming shortened V by 1 base and J by 1 base, and 8 bases separated the two germline ends. The CDR3 has 14 amino acids. CDR3 in DNA: TGCGCCAGCAGCTTGTTTCAGGGGAACACTGAAGCTTTCTTT. Protein: CASSLFQGNTEAFF.

DNA of the CDR3: TGTGCCAGCAGCTTGGCCGCTCTAGACGAGCAGTACTTC. Its protein is CASSLAALDEQYF. The chain employs TRBV5-6 and TRBJ2-7, with unresolved D. CDR1 and CDR2 (germline): SGHDT, YYEEEE. V was pared by 0 bases and J by 5 bases, with 9 bases between. The CDR3 extends over 13 amino acids.

The chain carries TRBV3-1 (or the pseudogene TRBV3-2) and TRBJ2-2; 11 nucleotides match TRBD2. The CDR3 sequence is 17 residues long. V lost 2 bases, J lost 4 bases, and 6 bases stayed unmatched. CDR1 is LGHDT and CDR2 is YNNKEL in the germline V gene (reference sequence). CDR3: CASSQRPSGGPTGELFF. As DNA, the CDR3 is TGTGCCAGCAGCCAAAGGCCTAGCGGGGGGCCCACCGGGGAGCTGTTTTTT.

The V gene is TRBV7-6, the J gene TRBJ2-3, with TRBD1 identical over 10 bases. Germline CDR1 is SGHVS and CDR2 is FNYEAQ. V lost 3 bases to trimming and J lost 0 bases; unmatched junction nucleotides: 0. The CDR3 extends over 15 amino acids. This chain's CDR3 is CASSLGQGSTDTQYF. The CDR3 DNA sequence: TGTGCCAGCAGCTTGGGACAGGGGAGCACAGATACGCAGTATTTT.

The J gene is TRBJ1-1, the V gene TRBV5-1; tentatively, D is TRBD1 (5 bases). CDR1 is SGHRS, CDR2 YFSETQ, per germline. Between the trimmed V and J ends, which lost 4 bases and 5 bases, there was a span of 15 bases. The CDR3 runs 14 residues. The CDR3 DNA reads TGCGCCAGCAGCGTGGGGCAGGGAGGGACTGAAGCTTTCTTT. This gives the protein CASSVGQGGTEAFF.

This clone has only a few counts. This chain connects TRBV6-2 or TRBV6-3 to TRBJ2-1; TRBD1 aligns across 10 bases. V shed 4 bases and J 7 bases; nucleotides not matched to a gene: 7. The CDR3 has 15 residues. Germline lookup yields CDR1 MNHEY and CDR2 SVGEGT. The DNA for the CDR3 is TGTGCCAGCAGTTCTGACAGGGGGCGAGGGAATGAGCAGTTCTTC. Translation: CASSSDRGRGNEQFF.

The genes are TRBV19 and TRBJ1-6; TRBD1 aligns across 7 bases. Germline V gives CDR1 LNHDA, CDR2 SQIVND (reference sequence). Trimming removed 7 bases from V and 6 bases from J; junction bases left unmatched: 6. CDR3 length: 14 amino acids. The CDR3 sequence: CASTLRQGNSPLHF. CDR3 coding DNA: TGTGCCAGTACCCTCCGACAGGGTAATTCACCCCTCCACTTT.

V gene TRBV6-2 or TRBV6-3 combines with J gene TRBJ2-6; tentatively, D is TRBD1 (6 bases). The V end was cut by 2 bases, the J end by 3 bases, with 8 bases between. The CDR3 runs to 15 residues. The V gene's germline CDR1 is MNHEY and CDR2 SVGEGT. CDR3 loop: CASSYGGFGANVLTF. CDR3 DNA sequence: TGTGCCAGCAGTTACGGGGGCTTTGGGGCCAACGTCCTGACTTTC.

A few counts support this clone. This chain joins TRBV7-2 and TRBJ2-3; D call uncertain. Germline-derived CDR1 and CDR2 are SGHTA and FQGNSA. The CDR3 totals 13 residues. V shed 2 bases and J shed 2 bases, with 5 bases lying between them. The CDR3 bases are TGTGCCAGCAGCTTAAGCTACACAGATACGCAGTATTTT. This encodes CASSLSYTDTQYF.

The chain recombines TRBV3-1 (or the pseudogene TRBV3-2) with TRBJ2-3; tentatively, D is TRBD1 (6 bases). The CDR3 extends over 16 amino acids. The germline CDR1 and CDR2 sequences are LGHDT and YNNKEL (reference sequence). The ends were cut back, 3 bases at V and 2 bases at J, with 15 bases in the middle. The CDR3 is CASSQVSRTATDTQYF. DNA of the CDR3: TGTGCCAGCAGCCAGGTCAGTCGGACAGCCACAGATACGCAGTATTTT.

This clone occurred a few times. The genes are TRBV19 and TRBJ2-5; 8 bases fit TRBD1. The CDR3 loop spans 18 amino acids. CDR1 LNHDA and CDR2 SQIVND come from the germline V gene (reference sequence). J lost 1 base, V lost 3 bases, and 13 bases had no gene match. This CDR3 reads CASSMYPRTGRSQETQYF. In DNA, the CDR3 is TGTGCCAGTAGTATGTACCCCCGGACAGGGAGAAGCCAAGAGACCCAGTACTTC.

This clone was observed once. V gene TRBV4-2 combines with J gene TRBJ2-5, with 9 bases fitting TRBD2. V lost 1 base and J lost 5; bases outside the gene matches: 8. The CDR3 contains 16 residues. Germline V gene lookup returns CDR1 LGHNA and CDR2 YNFKEQ. The CDR3 nucleotides read TGTGCCAGCAGCCAAGTCCCGGGACTAGCCGGGGAGACCCAGTACTTC. It specifies CASSQVPGLAGETQYF.

This clone has a handful of counts. The genes are TRBV9 and TRBJ2-1; the match to TRBD2 covers 12 bases. The V segment lost 0 bases and the J segment 8 bases; nucleotides outside the gene matches: 6. This CDR3 is 16 amino acids long. Germline V gene sequence: CDR1 SGDLS, CDR2 YYNGEE. The chain's CDR3 is CASSVGLAGGSDEQFF. As DNA, the CDR3 is TGTGCCAGCAGCGTAGGCCTAGCGGGAGGGAGCGATGAGCAGTTCTTC. The full variable domain, rest sourced from reference TRBV9 and TRBJ2-1, is DSGVTQTPKHLITATGQRVTLRCSPRSGDLSVYWYQQSLDQGLQFLIQYYNGEERAKGNILERFSAQQFPDLHSELNLSSLELGDSALYFCASSVGLAGGSDEQFFGPGTRLTVL.

The genes are TRBV15 and TRBJ2-1; D is undetermined. Germline V lookup: CDR1 LNHNV, CDR2 YYDKDF (reference sequence). Trimming took 5 bases from V and 9 from J, leaving 14 bases between them. The CDR3 extends over 13 amino acids. The CDR3 is CATSPRGVGEQFF. The CDR3 DNA is TGTGCCACCAGCCCCCGAGGAGTGGGTGAGCAGTTCTTC.

The genes are TRBV12-3 or TRBV12-4 and TRBJ2-7, with TRBD1 identical over 10 bases. The junction had 0 bases not matched to a gene; V was cut back by 4 bases and J by 3 bases. This CDR3 spans 13 amino acids. The CDR3 bases are TGTGCCAGCAGTTGGGACAGGGGCTACGAGCAGTACTTC. This sequence encodes CASSWDRGYEQYF.

This clone was seen many times. The chain uses TRBV18 and TRBJ2-1; 10 positions agree with TRBD2. Germline CDR1 KGHSH, CDR2 LQKENI. V trimming: 5 bases; J trimming: 7 bases; junction bases outside the gene matches: 14. The CDR3 consists of 17 residues. The CDR3 coding sequence is TGTGCCAGCTCAACCCCTAGCGGGAGTTCACTTTGGAATGAGCAGTTCTTC. Translating it yields CASSTPSGSSLWNEQFF. Looking up the rest from reference TRBV18 and TRBJ2-1 gives the full variable domain: NAGVMQNPRHLVRRRGQEARLRCSPMKGHSHVYWYRQLPEEGLKFMVYLQKENIIDESGMPKERFSAEFPKEGPSILRIQQVVRGDSAAYFCASSTPSGSSLWNEQFFGPGTRLTVL.

The rearrangement links TRBV6-5 to TRBJ2-5, with TRBD1 matching 11 bases. The V segment lost 2 bases and the J segment 5 bases; nucleotides outside the gene matches: 4. Germline CDR1 is MNHEY and CDR2 is SVGAGI. This CDR3 comprises 15 residues. CDR3 protein: CASSYGQGALETQYF. In nucleotides, the CDR3 is TGTGCCAGCAGTTACGGACAGGGGGCTTTGGAGACCCAGTACTTC.

The chain carries TRBV9 and TRBJ1-4, with TRBD1 matching 8 bases. Germline assignment: CDR1 SGDLS and CDR2 YYNGEE. With 4 bases clipped from V and 0 bases from J, the junction kept 5 bases outside the gene matches. This CDR3 is 16 amino acids long. The CDR3 spells CASSRQGSPTNEKLFF. DNA of the CDR3: TGTGCCAGCAGCAGACAGGGGAGCCCAACTAATGAAAAACTGTTTTTT.

The V and J genes are TRBV5-6 and TRBJ2-1; perhaps TRBD1 as D (6 bases). V was shortened by 0 bases and J by 4 bases, with 11 bases between the two germline ends. This CDR3 spans 15 amino acids. The germline CDR1 and CDR2 sequences are SGHDT and YYEEEE. The CDR3, as DNA: TGTGCCAGCAGCTTGGGGTCAGGGGAATACAATGAGCAGTTCTTC. Its translation: CASSLGSGEYNEQFF.

The chain recombines TRBV5-4 with TRBJ2-1; 12 bases line up with TRBD1. V was clipped by 4 bases and J by 8 bases; unmatched bases: 7. The CDR3 extends over 15 amino acids. Germline assignment: CDR1 SGHNT and CDR2 YYREEE (reference sequence). CDR3 DNA sequence: TGTGCCAGCAGCGTAACCGGGACAGGGGGCGATGAGCAGTTCTTC. This codes for CASSVTGTGGDEQFF.

The chain couples TRBV6-5 to TRBJ2-7; D is possibly TRBD2 (6 bases). This CDR3 comprises 15 residues. Germline V gives CDR1 MNHEY, CDR2 SVGAGI. V dropped 5 bases and J dropped 2 bases, with 16 bases sitting between them. CDR3 bases: TGTGCCAGCAGTCTTGGGGACTCCCCTACCTACGAGCAGTACTTC. Translation gives CASSLGDSPTYEQYF.

This clone was detected once. At one of its ends the junction is not consistent with the germline gene, which may arise from a read error. The V and J genes are TRBV7-7 and TRBJ2-2, with 8 nucleotides matching TRBD1. Germline V gives CDR1 SSHAT, CDR2 FNYEAQ (reference sequence). There are 15 residues in the CDR3. This CDR3 is CASSSDRGNTGELFF. In DNA form, the CDR3 reads TGTGCTAGCAGCTCCGACAGGGGGAACACCGGGGAGCTGTTTTTT. Full variable domain (missing parts from reference TRBV7-7 and TRBJ2-2): GAGVSQSPRYKVTKRGQDVTLRCDPISSHATLYWYQQALGQGPEFLTYFNYEAQPDKSGLPSDRFSAERPEGSISTLTIQRTEQRDSAMYRCASSSDRGNTGELFFGEGSRLTVL.

This clone was picked up a small number of times. V and J are TRBV6-5 and TRBJ1-6; 8 nucleotides agree with TRBD1. The junction had 6 bases not matched to a gene; V was cut back by 4 bases and J by 7 bases. This CDR3 is built from 15 residues. The germline CDR1 and CDR2 sequences are MNHEY and SVGAGI. As DNA, the CDR3 is TGTGCCAGCAGTTCGAGGACAGGGTTGAATTCACCCCTCCACTTT. It yields the protein CASSSRTGLNSPLHF.

The sample holds one count of this clone. The CDR3: CASSLRGGVTEAFF. Here the CDR3 DNA reads TGTGCCAGCAGCTTAAGAGGCGGGGTCACTGAAGCTTTCTTT. The chain couples TRBV11-3 to TRBJ1-1; no firm D call. The CDR3 has 14 residues. Germline V gene lookup returns CDR1 SGHNT and CDR2 YENEEA. V lost 2 bases and J 4 bases, leaving 11 bases between the germline ends.

The chain employs TRBV28 and TRBJ2-1; 9 nucleotides agree with TRBD2. Germline V gene lookup returns CDR1 MDHEN and CDR2 SYDVKM. Trimming removed 5 bases from V and 0 bases from J; junction bases left unmatched: 5. The CDR3 spans 16 residues. The CDR3 reads CASSDVSGSSYNEQFF. Written as DNA, the CDR3 is TGTGCCAGCAGTGATGTTAGCGGGAGCTCCTACAATGAGCAGTTCTTC.

The rearrangement uses TRBV5-1 and TRBJ1-1; the D gene is possibly TRBD1 (5 bases). This CDR3 has 18 amino acids. CDR1 SGHRS and CDR2 YFSETQ come from the germline V gene. Trimming cost V 5 bases and J 1 base, with 24 bases left between them. In nucleotides, the CDR3 is TGCGCCAGCAGGAAAACAGGTCCGGTTTTGGGGCGGAACACTGAAGCTTTCTTT. Residues: CASRKTGPVLGRNTEAFF.

The CDR3 loop reads CASSFSSAYNEQFF. The CDR3 DNA reads as TGTGCCAGCAGTTTTTCTAGCGCCTACAATGAGCAGTTCTTC. The chain is built from TRBV27 and TRBJ2-1, with D tentatively TRBD2 (6 bases). Germline V gene sequence: CDR1 MNHEY, CDR2 SMNVEV (reference sequence). The ends were cut back, 3 bases at V and 2 bases at J, with 8 bases in the middle. The CDR3 totals 14 residues.